This TCR beta chain was recovered during a study of CD8 T cells in Susac syndrome. RNA was extracted with the RNeasy kit, and a quantity of roughly 0.5 to 1 ug was reverse transcribed using random hexamers. Each CDR3 protein is one row after TCRdb ran MiXCR on the immunoSEQ multiplex PCR reads. The sample holds about 280,000 distinct CDR3 sequences, roughly 84% seen once. TEMRA cells were FACS-enriched, with CD8+ and CD4+ T cells isolated negatively. With V trimmed by 5 bases and J by 1 base, 5 bases remained unmatched. CDR3 length: 16 amino acids. Germline loops: CDR1 MNHEY, CDR2 SMNVEV (reference sequence).

The sample consisted of CD8+ T cells from PBMCs. This receptor was obtained from a human donor with multiple sclerosis. This rearrangement joins TRBV27 to TRBJ2-6; 7 nucleotides align to TRBD1. This CDR3 reads CASSPPTGSGANVLTF. DNA for the CDR3: TGTGCCAGCAGTCCCCCGACAGGGTCTGGGGCCAACGTCCTGACTTTC.